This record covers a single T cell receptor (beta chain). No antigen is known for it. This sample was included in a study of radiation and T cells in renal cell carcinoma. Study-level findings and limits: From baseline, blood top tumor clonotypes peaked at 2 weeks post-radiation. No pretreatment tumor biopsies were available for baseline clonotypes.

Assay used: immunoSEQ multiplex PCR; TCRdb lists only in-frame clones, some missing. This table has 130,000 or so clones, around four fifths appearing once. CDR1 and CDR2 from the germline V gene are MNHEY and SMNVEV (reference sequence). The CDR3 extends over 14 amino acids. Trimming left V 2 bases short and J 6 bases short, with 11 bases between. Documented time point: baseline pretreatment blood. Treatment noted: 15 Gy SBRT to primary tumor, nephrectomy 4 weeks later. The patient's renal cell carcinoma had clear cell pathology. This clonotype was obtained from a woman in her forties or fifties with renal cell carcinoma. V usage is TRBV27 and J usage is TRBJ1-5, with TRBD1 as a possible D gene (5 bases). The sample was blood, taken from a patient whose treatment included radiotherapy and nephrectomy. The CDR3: CASSLVPRAQPQHF. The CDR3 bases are TGTGCCAGCAGTTTAGTCCCCAGGGCTCAGCCCCAGCATTTT.